Listed here are 13 T cell receptor beta chains from one sample, sequenced in a study of STAT3 mutations in large granular lymphocyte leukemia. The study, taken as a whole, reports: Every T-cell large granular lymphocyte leukemia patient had at least one immunodominant TCR beta clonotype.

Profiling relied on immunoSEQ multiplex PCR, and the TCRdb table lists in-frame clones only, not all of them. The sample carries roughly 46,000 clones, roughly 81% recorded once. No antigen is known for these receptors. Material: PBMCs. These receptors all stem from a human donor with T large granular lymphocyte leukemia. Some clones in this sample may be carry-over from other donors' samples.

This sequence joins TRBV19 and TRBJ1-5; a possible D gene is TRBD1 (5 bases). The CDR3 has 15 residues. CDR1 is LNHDA, CDR2 SQIVND, per germline (reference sequence). The germline V and J ends were trimmed by 5 bases and 1 base, with 12 bases remaining between them. CDR3 residues: CASSVSGGSNQPQHF. DNA for the CDR3: TGTGCCAGTAGTGTAAGCGGGGGAAGCAATCAGCCCCAGCATTTT.

This chain uses TRBV28 with TRBJ1-5, with D perhaps TRBD1 (6 bases). This CDR3 has 15 residues. V shed 10 bases and J shed 0 bases, with 16 bases lying between them. CDR1 MDHEN and CDR2 SYDVKM come from the germline V gene. Here the CDR3 reads CATKDRAYSNQPQHF. The CDR3, as DNA: TGTGCCACCAAGGACAGAGCTTATAGCAATCAGCCCCAGCATTTT.

The chain uses TRBV28 and TRBJ1-6; TRBD1 aligns across 10 bases. Per the germline V gene, CDR1 is MDHEN and CDR2 is SYDVKM. The CDR3 has 15 residues. Germline trimming cut 6 bases from V and 7 bases from J; bases unmatched to any gene: 6. CDR3 coding DNA: TGTGCCAGCAGACCGGTGGGACAGGGGAATTCACCCCTCCACTTT. The encoded protein is CASRPVGQGNSPLHF.

The J gene is TRBJ2-7, the V gene TRBV21-1; the D call of TRBD1 is as the table states it, not checked on the DNA. TRBV21-1 constitutes a pseudogene. The CDR3 has 17 residues. CDR3 loop: CASSKATTSRDPYEQYF. In DNA, the CDR3 is TGTGCCAGCAGCAAAGCAACGACGAGCAGGGATCCCTACGAGCAGTACTTC.

The V call is TRBV7-8, the J call TRBJ1-5, with D tentatively TRBD1 (6 bases). CDR1 is SGHVS and CDR2 is FQNEAQ in the germline V gene. V was trimmed by 5 bases and J by 3 bases, leaving 11 bases between them. The CDR3 loop spans 14 amino acids. The DNA for the CDR3 is TGTGCCAGCAGCCTACAGGGTTACAATCAGCCCCAGCATTTT. This gives the protein CASSLQGYNQPQHF.

The rearrangement links TRBV7-9 to TRBJ2-7; D gene unclear. This CDR3 has 12 residues. Trimming removed 1 base from V and 7 bases from J, with 8 bases in between. CDR1 is SEHNR, CDR2 FQNEAQ, per germline (reference sequence). CDR3 residues: CASSLVGEEQYF. The CDR3 DNA sequence: TGTGCCAGCAGCTTAGTTGGGGAAGAGCAGTACTTC.

This chain links TRBV18 with TRBJ2-2, with a weak D call TRBD1 (5 bases). Trimming took 6 bases from V and 3 from J, leaving 20 bases between them. This CDR3 contains 17 residues. Looked up from germline, CDR1 is KGHSH and CDR2 is LQKENI. The CDR3, as DNA: TGTGCCAGCTCCCGAGCCGGGCAGGGTGGCGACACCGGGGAGCTGTTTTTT. It translates to CASSRAGQGGDTGELFF.

This clone was counted a few times. The rearrangement links TRBV2 to TRBJ2-7; D perhaps matches TRBD1 (6 bases). The V and J ends lost 3 bases and 4 bases respectively, with 7 bases between them. The CDR3 spans 12 residues. Germline lookup yields CDR1 SNHLY and CDR2 FYNNEI. The CDR3 bases are TGTGCCAGCAGTGACAGGGGATACGAGCAGTACGTC. It is translated as CASSDRGYEQYV.

This clone was observed a few times. The chain employs TRBV29-1 and TRBJ2-7; 7 bases line up with TRBD1. With 7 bases clipped from V and 2 bases from J, the junction kept 5 bases outside the gene matches. The length of the CDR3 is 12 residues. Germline V gene data show CDR1 as SQVTM and CDR2 as ANQGSEA. CDR3 coding DNA: TGCAGCGCTAAGACAGGGCCCTACGAGCAGTACTTC. It translates to CSAKTGPYEQYF.

The chain carries TRBV5-1 and TRBJ1-3, with a tentative D call TRBD1 (6 bases). CDR3 length equals 17 residues. Germline V gene data show CDR1 as SGHRS and CDR2 as YFSETQ. Trimming shortened V by 2 bases and J by 0 bases, and 15 bases separated the two germline ends. CDR3 DNA: TGCGCCAGCAGCTTCAGTACAGGGCACTTCTCTGGAAACACCATATATTTT. Translation gives CASSFSTGHFSGNTIYF.

This clone showed up just once. The CDR3 protein is CASSFAQGGNEQFF. CDR3 DNA sequence: TGTGCCAGCAGTTTCGCCCAGGGGGGGAATGAGCAGTTCTTC. The chain has TRBV27 and TRBJ2-1; D may match TRBD1 or TRBD2 (7 bases each). V dropped 3 bases and J dropped 7 bases, with 13 bases sitting between them. Germline CDR1 MNHEY, CDR2 SMNVEV (reference sequence). The CDR3 is made up of 14 amino acids.

This rearrangement joins TRBV2 to TRBJ1-6; possible D gene TRBD1, 6 bases. Deletions cut 5 bases from V and 0 bases from J, with 8 bases between. Germline CDR1 is SNHLY and CDR2 is FYNNEI. This CDR3 comprises 15 residues. CDR3 sequence (DNA): TGTGCCAGCAGTCCGGACAGCTCCTATAATTCACCCCTCCACTTT. Translating gives CASSPDSSYNSPLHF.

This rearrangement joins TRBV30 to TRBJ1-5; weak D call: TRBD1 (6 bases). V was clipped by 0 bases and J by 5 bases, with 8 bases between them. CDR1 and CDR2 from the germline V gene are GTSNPN and SVGIG (reference sequence). The CDR3 totals 13 residues. CDR3 in amino acids: CAWSVRGHQPQHF. As DNA, the CDR3 is TGTGCCTGGAGTGTCAGGGGCCATCAGCCCCAGCATTTT.